This entry lists 30 T cell receptor beta chains sequenced from one sample in a study of cytomegalovirus exposure and HLA in healthy donors (dated by TCRdb to the late 2010s). Libraries were prepared through the immunoSEQ multiplex PCR assay. For the multiplex PCR, a mixture combining 60 forward primers for TCR Vbeta segments and 13 reverse primers for TCR Jbeta segments was used. Drawn from immuneACCESS, this table holds only the in-frame rearrangements with V and J called that TCRdb kept. Clones are partly lost; checked studies trace under half to an unresolved V gene and leave the rest unexplained. The sample table holds some 150,000 clones, of which approximately 82% were seen once. 3% to 3.5% of the sample is held by the ten biggest clonotypes. Source material: PBMCs. The receptors were gathered from a middle-aged man in good health and CMV-seronegative.

This chain joins TRBV21-1 and TRBJ1-1; the D call in the table, TRBD1, was not verified against the DNA. TRBV21-1 is labeled a pseudogene. The CDR3 loop spans 14 amino acids. The CDR3 protein is CASSKGRVGTEAFF. The DNA for the CDR3 is TGTGCCAGCAGCAAGGGCAGGGTGGGCACTGAAGCTTTCTTT.

CDR3 nucleotide sequence: TGTGCCAGTAGTATAGGCAGGGGAAGTCAGCCCCAGCATTTT. Translating it yields CASSIGRGSQPQHF. J is TRBJ1-5 and V is TRBV19; D perhaps matches TRBD1 (6 bases). Germline lookup yields CDR1 LNHDA and CDR2 SQIVND (reference sequence). The CDR3 is made up of 14 amino acids. Trimming removed 1 base from V and 6 bases from J, with 10 bases in between. Variable domain in full (rest from reference TRBV19 and TRBJ1-5): DGGITQSPKYLFRKEGQNVTLSCEQNLNHDAMYWYRQDPGQGLRLIYYSQIVNDFQKGDIAEGYSVSREKKESFPLTVTSAQKNPTAFYLCASSIGRGSQPQHFGDGTRLSIL.

The chain employs TRBV27 and TRBJ1-2; maybe TRBD1 (6 bases). This CDR3 region has 16 residues. From germline, CDR1 is MNHEY and CDR2 SMNVEV (reference sequence). V lost 5 bases and J 3 bases, leaving 19 bases between the germline ends. CDR3 amino acids: CASSPSTGHWDYGYTF. The CDR3 bases are TGTGCCAGCAGTCCGTCGACAGGCCACTGGGACTATGGCTACACCTTC.

The chain couples TRBV7-8 to TRBJ2-5, with D possibly TRBD2 on 6 matching bases. The J call may be in error: the DNA end matches TRBJ2-7 better. The CDR3 has 14 residues. The germline gives CDR1 SGHVS, CDR2 FQNEAQ. The CDR3 DNA reads as TGTGCCAGCGGAGATTCGGGAGCCTCCTACGAGCAGTACTTC. It specifies CASGDSGASYEQYF.

The chain combines TRBV18 with TRBJ1-3, with TRBD1 matching 8 bases. The CDR3 loop spans 17 amino acids. Germline V lookup: CDR1 KGHSH, CDR2 LQKENI. Germline trimming cut 3 bases from V and 0 bases from J; bases unmatched to any gene: 7. The CDR3 DNA reads TGTGCCAGCTCACCCCAACAGGGGGAAAGCTCTGGAAACACCATATATTTT. Translating it yields CASSPQQGESSGNTIYF.

J is TRBJ1-3 and V is TRBV18; D is unresolved. The CDR3 extends over 17 amino acids. In germline, CDR1 is KGHSH, CDR2 LQKENI. Trimming removed 4 bases from V and 0 bases from J, with 16 bases in between. The CDR3 protein is CASSRADGSYSGNTIYF. CDR3 in DNA: TGTGCCAGCTCACGGGCCGATGGCTCTTACTCTGGAAACACCATATATTTT.

The chain has TRBV18 and TRBJ2-7, with TRBD1 matching 10 bases. Germline V CDR1 and CDR2: KGHSH, LQKENI. CDR3 length equals 14 residues. Unmatched junction bases numbered 6, after V lost 3 bases and J lost 7 bases. The CDR3 bases are TGTGCCAGCTCACCCGGGACAGGGGCTGAGGAGCAGTACTTC. It specifies CASSPGTGAEEQYF.

This chain uses TRBV4-2 with TRBJ2-7; TRBD1 is a possible D gene (5 bases). The germline V gene has CDR1 LGHNA and CDR2 YNFKEQ. The CDR3 length is 17 residues. The V gene lost 0 bases and the J gene lost 3 bases, with 18 bases spanning the gap. The CDR3 nucleotides are TGTGCCAGCAGCCAAGATTTAGTACAGGATTTCAGCTACGAGCAGTACTTC. Residues: CASSQDLVQDFSYEQYF.

In this sample, this clone turned up once. The chain joins TRBV18 to TRBJ2-7; TRBD2 agrees at 12 bases. The CDR3 contains 17 residues. In germline, CDR1 is KGHSH, CDR2 LQKENI. With 0 bases clipped from V and 3 bases from J, the junction kept 6 bases outside the gene matches. The CDR3 nucleotides are TGTGCCAGCTCACCACCGGCTAGCGGGGGGGCTGTCTACGAGCAGTACTTC. As protein: CASSPPASGGAVYEQYF.

V usage is TRBV5-6 and J usage is TRBJ1-4, with D perhaps matching TRBD1 (6 bases). The germline gives CDR1 SGHDT, CDR2 YYEEEE. V dropped 4 bases and J dropped 2 bases, with 24 bases sitting between them. The CDR3 totals 19 residues. This CDR3 is CASSPTGGGRSSTNEKLFF. The CDR3 DNA is TGTGCCAGCAGCCCCACCGGGGGGGGGCGAAGCTCGACTAATGAAAAACTGTTTTTT.

V gene TRBV5-1 combines with J gene TRBJ2-2; TRBD1 aligns across 7 bases. The trim removed 0 bases at V and 1 base at J, leaving 3 bases unmatched. The CDR3 has 16 amino acids. Germline V gene sequence: CDR1 SGHRS, CDR2 YFSETQ. CDR3 protein: CASSLGDRKNTGELFF. The CDR3 bases are TGCGCCAGCAGCTTGGGGGACAGAAAGAACACCGGGGAGCTGTTTTTT.

The chain joins TRBV27 to TRBJ2-7; 14 bases are shared with TRBD2. Trimming removed 4 bases from V and 7 bases from J; junction bases left unmatched: 21. Germline lookup yields CDR1 MNHEY and CDR2 SMNVEV (reference sequence). The CDR3 is 20 residues long. CDR3 sequence: CASSSMWRTSGGPPAGEQYF. CDR3 coding DNA: TGTGCCAGCAGTTCAATGTGGAGGACTAGCGGGGGGCCGCCTGCGGGGGAGCAGTACTTC.

V is TRBV7-2 and J is TRBJ1-6; D is possibly TRBD1 (5 bases). The CDR3 spans 14 residues. The V and J ends lost 5 bases and 9 bases respectively, with 14 bases between them. Germline V CDR1 and CDR2: SGHTA, FQGNSA. The CDR3 spells CASSPLEGTSPLHF. The CDR3 nucleotides read TGTGCCAGCAGCCCGCTGGAGGGGACTTCACCCCTCCACTTT.

V gene TRBV7-7 combines with J gene TRBJ2-2, with 7 bases identical to TRBD1. Trimming took 2 bases from V and 6 from J; bases not matched to a gene: 9. Per the germline V gene, CDR1 is SSHAT and CDR2 is FNYEAQ (reference sequence). The CDR3 extends over 16 amino acids. The CDR3, as DNA: TGTGCCAGCAGCTTAACGGGGAACAGGGGCCCCGGGGAGCTGTTTTTT. The encoded protein is CASSLTGNRGPGELFF.

This rearrangement joins TRBV11-2 to TRBJ2-5, with a tentative D call TRBD2 (7 bases). Germline assignment: CDR1 SGHAT and CDR2 FQNNGV. This CDR3 contains 15 residues. The V and J ends lost 5 bases and 2 bases respectively, with 15 bases between them. This CDR3 is CASSLGGGGQETQYF. The DNA of the CDR3 is TGTGCCAGCAGCCTGGGGGGAGGGGGGCAAGAGACCCAGTACTTC.

V usage is TRBV19 and J usage is TRBJ2-7, with 8 nucleotides matching TRBD1. Germline loops: CDR1 LNHDA, CDR2 SQIVND (reference sequence). Unmatched junction bases numbered 9, after V lost 1 base and J lost 7 bases. The CDR3 spans 15 residues. The CDR3 region is CASSIGGTGQREQYF. DNA for the CDR3: TGTGCCAGTAGTATAGGCGGGACAGGTCAACGGGAGCAGTACTTC.

This rearrangement joins TRBV6-6 to TRBJ1-2, with a possible D match to TRBD1 (6 bases). Germline V lookup: CDR1 MNHNY, CDR2 SVGAGI (reference sequence). Trimming shortened V by 2 bases and J by 6 bases, and 13 bases separated the two germline ends. CDR3 length equals 14 residues. The DNA of the CDR3 is TGTGCCAGCAGTTACCCCGGGACATCACATGGCTACACCTTC. Protein sequence: CASSYPGTSHGYTF.

The CDR3 sequence is CASSAGRAGNNEQFF. The CDR3 DNA follows: TGCGCCAGCAGCGCGGGCCGGGCCGGGAACAATGAGCAGTTCTTC. The chain links TRBV5-1 to TRBJ2-1; D perhaps matches TRBD2 (5 bases). Germline CDR1 is SGHRS and CDR2 is YFSETQ. With 4 bases removed from V and 5 bases from J, the gap between germline ends came to 16 bases. CDR3 length: 15 amino acids.

The rearrangement links TRBV11-2 to TRBJ1-3; no clear D gene. Germline lookup yields CDR1 SGHAT and CDR2 FQNNGV. The V end was cut by 1 base, the J end by 16 bases, with 23 bases between. The CDR3 length is 15 residues. Here the CDR3 DNA reads TGTGCCAGCAGCTTAGTTGGAGGGAGTAGTGCTTGGATCTATTTT. This sequence encodes CASSLVGGSSAWIYF.

This clone was picked up a small number of times. The chain uses TRBV5-1 and TRBJ1-6; TRBD1 is a possible D gene (5 bases). Germline V CDR1 and CDR2: SGHRS, YFSETQ. V lost 4 bases and J 9 bases, leaving 17 bases between the germline ends. The CDR3 has 15 residues. The CDR3 loop reads CASSPGRGFGSPLHF. The CDR3 nucleotides read TGCGCCAGCAGCCCGGGGAGGGGCTTCGGTTCACCCCTCCACTTT.

The chain employs TRBV6-5 and TRBJ1-5; D not resolved. The CDR3 loop spans 13 amino acids. V lost 4 bases and J 4 bases, leaving 8 bases between the germline ends. Germline CDR1 MNHEY, CDR2 SVGAGI. CDR3 sequence reads: CASSSQVNQPQHF. The CDR3 DNA sequence: TGTGCCAGCAGTTCTCAGGTAAATCAGCCCCAGCATTTT.

CDR3 amino acids: CAWSGPGRGDNQPQHF. For the CDR3, the DNA is TGTGCCTGGAGTGGACCGGGACGGGGGGATAATCAGCCCCAGCATTTT. This chain links TRBV30 with TRBJ1-5, with D tentatively TRBD1 (5 bases). V was shortened by 1 base and J by 4 bases, with 17 bases between the two germline ends. CDR1 is GTSNPN and CDR2 is SVGIG in the germline V gene (reference sequence). This CDR3 contains 16 residues. Looking up the rest from reference TRBV30 and TRBJ1-5 gives the full variable domain: SQTIHQWPATLVQPVGSPLSLECTVEGTSNPNLYWYRQAAGRGLQLLFYSVGIGQISSEVPQNLSASRPQDRQFILSSKKLLLSDSGFYLCAWSGPGRGDNQPQHFGDGTRLSIL.

The table lists this clone with a count of one. This chain uses TRBV5-1 with TRBJ1-2; possibly TRBD1 for D (6 bases). CDR3 length: 17 residues. CDR1 and CDR2 from the germline V gene are SGHRS and YFSETQ. Between the trimmed V and J ends, which lost 0 bases and 4 bases, there was a span of 19 bases. CDR3 protein: CASSLARMFRGGYGYTF. DNA for the CDR3: TGCGCCAGCAGCTTGGCCCGAATGTTTAGGGGGGGCTATGGCTACACCTTC.

The chain combines TRBV19 with TRBJ1-5, with a tentative D call TRBD1 (6 bases). V was pared by 10 bases and J by 7 bases, with 20 bases between. Per the germline V gene, CDR1 is LNHDA and CDR2 is SQIVND (reference sequence). CDR3 length: 14 amino acids. CDR3 sequence: CAISRDTSGQPQHF. In nucleotides, the CDR3 is TGTGCCATTTCCCGGGACACAAGCGGACAGCCCCAGCATTTT.

V usage is TRBV25-1 and J usage is TRBJ1-5; D is perhaps TRBD1 (5 bases). Looked up from germline, CDR1 is MGHDK and CDR2 is SYGVNS. Trimming cost V 4 bases and J 7 bases, with 14 bases left between them. The CDR3 covers 14 residues. The CDR3 nucleotides are TGTGCCAGCAGTGGTGGGGGGGGAGGGCAGCCCCAGCATTTT. Translated: CASSGGGGGQPQHF.

This chain connects TRBV7-9 to TRBJ2-2; D not certain. The CDR3 spans 12 residues. Germline V CDR1 and CDR2: SEHNR, FQNEAQ (reference sequence). Trimming took off 5 bases at V and 6 bases at J, with 7 bases between the two ends. CDR3 sequence reads: CASSPSPGELFF. CDR3 sequence (DNA): TGTGCCAGCAGCCCGTCTCCCGGGGAGCTGTTTTTT.

The chain combines TRBV6-5 with TRBJ2-7, with D tentatively TRBD1 (6 bases). The CDR3 runs 13 residues. V lost 5 bases and J 4 bases, leaving 12 bases between the germline ends. Germline V gene lookup returns CDR1 MNHEY and CDR2 SVGAGI. The DNA of the CDR3 is TGTGCCAGCAGTCCGGGACAACTGTACGAGCAGTACTTC. Translation gives CASSPGQLYEQYF.

Many counts were recorded for this clone. This chain joins TRBV2 and TRBJ2-7; tentative D call: TRBD1 (6 bases). This CDR3 region has 15 residues. Trimming removed 6 bases from V and 0 bases from J, with 15 bases in between. From germline, CDR1 is SNHLY and CDR2 FYNNEI. The CDR3 bases are TGTGCCAGCAGCGCGACAGGAACCGGCTCCTACGAGCAGTACTTC. This codes for CASSATGTGSYEQYF.

The genes are TRBV10-3 and TRBJ1-3; 7 bases agree with TRBD1. CDR3 length: 16 amino acids. CDR1 and CDR2 from the germline V gene are ENHRY and SYGVKD. V was clipped by 1 base and J by 2 bases; unmatched bases: 5. CDR3 protein: CAISEWPTGTGNTIYF. CDR3 nucleotide sequence: TGTGCCATCAGTGAGTGGCCGACAGGGACTGGAAACACCATATATTTT.

This clone was picked up a small number of times. The CDR3, as DNA: TGTGCCAGCAGACTCGGTACAGGGACTAATGAAAAACTGTTTTTT. The encoded protein is CASRLGTGTNEKLFF. The chain joins TRBV6-5 to TRBJ1-4; maybe TRBD1 (6 bases). There are 15 residues in the CDR3. Trimming cost V 6 bases and J 2 bases, with 13 bases left between them. Looked up from germline, CDR1 is MNHEY and CDR2 is SVGAGI.